The source of this T cell receptor (beta chain) is a study of cytomegalovirus exposure and HLA in healthy donors. Whole-study findings and limits: It was assumed in the presence/absence analyses that sequencing depth was roughly uniform across donors. The analysis excluded some indistinguishable V segments, including TRBV6-2 and TRBV6-3. A list of 164 TCR beta chains associated with cytomegalovirus was given. A missense DCLRE1C variant was associated with V- and J-gene trimming of TCR beta chains in a later analysis, and an independent cohort replicated the association.

This CDR3 is 16 amino acids long. V was pared by 0 bases and J by 0 bases, with 9 bases between. Germline V gene sequence: CDR1 LGHNA, CDR2 YSLEER. Judged by frequency, this clone is medium-sized (0.01 to 0.1%). Its antigen is as yet unknown. Primers: 60 Vbeta forward and 13 Jbeta reverse. Data came from immunoSEQ multiplex PCR; TCRdb stores just in-frame clones and leaves some out. This sample's table has about 140,000 clones. Source material: PBMCs. The rearrangement uses TRBV4-3 and TRBJ2-1, with D perhaps matching TRBD1 (6 bases). The TCR comes from a woman between 18 and 29 years old in good health and CMV-seronegative. CDR3: CASSQDLGGSYNEQFF. The CDR3 DNA reads TGCGCCAGCAGCCAAGATCTAGGGGGCTCCTACAATGAGCAGTTCTTC.